The 27 T cell receptor beta chains below were found in one sample sequenced in a study of blood T cell repertoires in COVID-19. TCRdb's table, derived via immunoSEQ multiplex PCR, lists solely in-frame clones and lacks some. The sample records about 95,000 clones, about nine tenths being singletons. The specimen sequenced was peripheral blood. These receptor sequences come from a woman aged 70-85 years with acute or convalescent COVID-19.

The V and J genes are TRBV3-1 (or the pseudogene TRBV3-2) and TRBJ2-3; no clear D. Trimming removed 2 bases at V and 1 base at J, with 4 bases between. CDR3 length: 13 amino acids. Germline V CDR1 and CDR2: LGHDT, YNNKEL (reference sequence). Here the CDR3 reads CASSQPGTDTQYF. The CDR3 DNA is TGTGCCAGCAGCCAACCCGGCACAGATACGCAGTATTTT.

V usage is TRBV6-5 and J usage is TRBJ1-1, with 10 bases lining up with TRBD1. The CDR3 extends over 13 amino acids. CDR1 is MNHEY, CDR2 SVGAGI, per germline. J lost 10 bases, V lost 5 bases, and 7 bases had no gene match. In nucleotides, the CDR3 is TGTGCCAGCAGTAGCTCCGACAGGGGGCGAGCTTTCTTT. It specifies CASSSSDRGRAFF.

The chain recombines TRBV7-9 with TRBJ2-2, with a weak D call TRBD1 (5 bases). The CDR3 consists of 16 residues. CDR1 SEHNR and CDR2 FQNEAQ come from the germline V gene (reference sequence). V was clipped by 2 bases and J by 3 bases, with 13 bases between them. CDR3 nucleotides: TGTGCCAGCAGCTTATCTGCAGGGTTTTACACCGGGGAGCTGTTTTTT. Translating gives CASSLSAGFYTGELFF.

This clone was found once. V usage is TRBV5-1 and J usage is TRBJ2-3, with D possibly being TRBD1 (6 bases). From germline, CDR1 is SGHRS and CDR2 YFSETQ. V was trimmed by 7 bases and J by 0 bases, leaving 21 bases between them. CDR3 size: 17 residues. The CDR3 coding sequence is TGCGCCAGCTCCCCACGTCCCCCGGGACATAGCACAGATACGCAGTATTTT. It encodes CASSPRPPGHSTDTQYF.

The chain links TRBV19 to TRBJ2-3; D is perhaps TRBD1 (6 bases). This CDR3 has 16 amino acids. Looked up from germline, CDR1 is LNHDA and CDR2 is SQIVND (reference sequence). Trimming removed 1 base from V and 6 bases from J, with 17 bases in between. The CDR3 DNA is TGTGCCAGTAGTATAGGACAGGTCATCGGGGTGGATACGCAGTATTTT. Protein sequence: CASSIGQVIGVDTQYF.

This chain uses TRBV7-9 with TRBJ2-3, with no clear D. This CDR3 has 11 amino acids. Trimming took off 5 bases at V and 3 bases at J, with 3 bases between the two ends. Looked up from germline, CDR1 is SEHNR and CDR2 is FQNEAQ (reference sequence). The CDR3 is CASSQTDTQYF. CDR3 coding DNA: TGTGCCAGCAGCCAAACAGATACGCAGTATTTT.

This rearrangement joins TRBV2 to TRBJ2-5; 7 positions agree with TRBD2. V dropped 7 bases and J dropped 5; count of bases not matched to a gene: 7. This CDR3 has 13 amino acids. Germline V CDR1 and CDR2: SNHLY, FYNNEI. The CDR3 spells CASMGGSVETQYF. In nucleotides, the CDR3 is TGTGCCAGCATGGGGGGGTCGGTGGAGACCCAGTACTTC.

The chain combines TRBV11-2 with TRBJ1-5; no reliable D call. From germline, CDR1 is SGHAT and CDR2 FQNNGV. V was clipped by 6 bases and J by 7 bases, with 10 bases between them. The CDR3 is 12 amino acids. For the CDR3, the DNA is TGTGCCAGCAGTAATATTGGCCAGCCCCAGCATTTT. Protein product: CASSNIGQPQHF.

V and J are TRBV2 and TRBJ1-2; 8 nucleotides align to TRBD1. Germline V gives CDR1 SNHLY, CDR2 FYNNEI. The CDR3 is made up of 15 amino acids. The V and J ends lost 6 bases and 5 bases, in that order; junction bases with no gene match: 11. The CDR3 coding sequence is TGTGCCAGCAGCCGGGACAGGAACCAAGCATATGGCTACACCTTC. Translation: CASSRDRNQAYGYTF.

This sequence joins TRBV29-1 and TRBJ2-3; D is undetermined. The CDR3 length is 15 residues. Germline V CDR1 and CDR2: SQVTM, ANQGSEA. V gave up 3 bases and J gave up 0 bases, with 13 bases separating them. The DNA for the CDR3 is TGCAGCGTTGAGGGCACCCGATCTAGCACAGATACGCAGTATTTT. It is translated as CSVEGTRSSTDTQYF.

The J gene is TRBJ2-2, the V gene TRBV5-1; TRBD1 is a possible D gene (5 bases). V lost 1 base and J lost 2, with 9 bases in between. There are 15 residues in the CDR3. Germline V gene lookup returns CDR1 SGHRS and CDR2 YFSETQ. The CDR3 region has the DNA TGCGCCAGCAGCTTGCCCCAGGGTAACACCGGGGAGCTGTTTTTT. Translation gives CASSLPQGNTGELFF.

The V call is TRBV19, the J call TRBJ2-5, with D maybe TRBD1 (6 bases). Germline V CDR1 and CDR2: LNHDA, SQIVND (reference sequence). The CDR3 has 14 residues. V was trimmed by 6 bases and J by 5 bases, leaving 16 bases between them. The CDR3 sequence: CASRSQGTSETQYF. The CDR3 nucleotides read TGTGCCAGTAGATCCCAGGGGACCAGCGAGACCCAGTACTTC.

In regard to this clone: Sequence at one end of the junction differs from germline and may be a read error. The J gene is TRBJ1-2, the V gene TRBV18; D may be TRBD1 (5 bases). Germline CDR1 KGHSH, CDR2 LQKENI. The CDR3 consists of 14 residues. The CDR3, as DNA: TGTGCCAGCTCGCCACAGGTGCAAGGGGTTGGCTACACCTTC. Its protein product is CASSPQVQGVGYTF.

This clone was detected once. The chain links TRBV29-1 to TRBJ2-7; D remains ambiguous. The germline V and J ends were trimmed by 7 bases and 5 bases, with 9 bases remaining between them. The CDR3 runs 10 residues. Germline V gene data show CDR1 as SQVTM and CDR2 as ANQGSEA. The CDR3 DNA reads as TGCAGCGGTGGTAACAACGAGCAGTACTTC. It encodes CSGGNNEQYF.

This chain joins TRBV7-6 and TRBJ2-7; D perhaps matches TRBD2 (5 bases). Between the trimmed V and J ends, which lost 0 bases and 2 bases, there was a span of 23 bases. CDR1 and CDR2 (germline): SGHVS, FNYEAQ. The CDR3 runs to 19 residues. Written as DNA, the CDR3 is TGTGCCAGCAGCTTAGCGACCCCGGCGGCTGGACTGGGGACCTACGAGCAGTACTTC. Encoded protein: CASSLATPAAGLGTYEQYF.

J is TRBJ1-2 and V is TRBV11-2; D ambiguous. V shed 2 bases and J shed 4 bases, with 14 bases lying between them. This CDR3 is built from 15 residues. Germline lookup yields CDR1 SGHAT and CDR2 FQNNGV. CDR3 in amino acids: CASSLSPILGYGYTF. CDR3 in DNA: TGTGCCAGCAGCTTAAGCCCGATTCTTGGCTATGGCTACACCTTC.

This chain connects TRBV5-1 to TRBJ2-7, with D possibly TRBD2 on 5 matching bases. Germline V lookup: CDR1 SGHRS, CDR2 YFSETQ. This CDR3 is built from 14 residues. V was trimmed by 4 bases and J by 6 bases, leaving 17 bases between them. DNA of the CDR3: TGCGCCAGCAGCCAATTGGGGATCGGACTCGAGCAGTACTTC. Translation: CASSQLGIGLEQYF.

In its sample, this clone ranks as large. The chain carries TRBV10-3 and TRBJ2-1; a possible D gene is TRBD2 (5 bases). The CDR3 contains 14 residues. Per the germline V gene, CDR1 is ENHRY and CDR2 is SYGVKD. Deletions cut 2 bases from V and 6 bases from J, with 11 bases between. The CDR3 sequence: CAISEIVSANEQFF. The DNA for the CDR3 is TGTGCCATCAGTGAGATCGTTAGCGCCAATGAGCAGTTCTTC.

This sequence joins TRBV11-1 and TRBJ1-1, with D unresolved. This CDR3 is 14 amino acids long. Trimming removed 7 bases from V and 2 bases from J, with 14 bases in between. CDR1 is SGHAT, CDR2 FQDESV, per germline (reference sequence). CDR3 coding DNA: TGTGCCAGCAACAATCGCGGGGTAAACACTGAAGCTTTCTTT. Encoded protein: CASNNRGVNTEAFF. Full variable domain (rest looked up from reference TRBV11-1 and TRBJ1-1): EAEVAQSPRYKITEKSQAVAFWCDPISGHATLYWYRQILGQGPELLVQFQDESVVDDSQLPKDRFSAERLKGVDSTLKIQPAELGDSAMYLCASNNRGVNTEAFFGQGTRLTVV.

This chain connects TRBV5-1 to TRBJ2-3, with TRBD2 matching over 8 bases. CDR1 SGHRS and CDR2 YFSETQ come from the germline V gene. V gave up 7 bases and J gave up 6 bases; unmatched junction bases: 1. This CDR3 has 11 amino acids. CDR3 region: CASRGGDTQYF. As DNA, the CDR3 is TGCGCCAGCCGCGGGGGGGATACGCAGTATTTT.

This clone was recorded once. The chain has TRBV6-5 and TRBJ1-3; perhaps TRBD1 as D (5 bases). With 6 bases removed from V and 11 bases from J, the gap between germline ends came to 20 bases. This CDR3 comprises 14 residues. CDR1 and CDR2 from the germline V gene are MNHEY and SVGAGI. The CDR3 sequence: CASRNLGTAGAIYF. In DNA form, the CDR3 reads TGTGCCAGCAGGAACCTCGGGACTGCGGGGGCCATATATTTT.

The chain links TRBV25-1 to TRBJ2-1; TRBD2 matches at 10 bases. Germline values: CDR1 MGHDK, CDR2 SYGVNS. This CDR3 is 13 amino acids long. J was trimmed by 7 bases and V by 6 bases; bases with no gene match: 3. The CDR3 reads CASSLAGVNEQFF. CDR3 DNA: TGTGCCAGCAGCCTAGCGGGAGTGAATGAGCAGTTCTTC.

J is TRBJ1-1 and V is TRBV20-1; D gene unclear. This CDR3 is built from 13 residues. Germline V CDR1 and CDR2: DFQATT, SNEGSKA (reference sequence). V shed 3 bases and J shed 3 bases, with 11 bases lying between them. For the CDR3, the DNA is TGCAGTGCTAGTCACTCCAAGTACACTGAAGCTTTCTTT. This encodes CSASHSKYTEAFF.

The sample holds a few counts of this clone. V usage is TRBV5-1 and J usage is TRBJ1-3; the D gene is possibly TRBD1 (5 bases). This CDR3 is 14 amino acids long. The V end lost 3 bases, the J end lost 4 bases, and 11 bases lay between the germline ends. From germline, CDR1 is SGHRS and CDR2 YFSETQ. The CDR3 reads CASSSQGLGNTIYF. The DNA for the CDR3 is TGCGCCAGCAGCTCTCAGGGCCTCGGAAACACCATATATTTT.

The chain carries TRBV19 and TRBJ2-1; 8 bases align to TRBD2. There are 17 residues in the CDR3. The germline gives CDR1 LNHDA, CDR2 SQIVND (reference sequence). Trimming removed 4 bases from V and 6 bases from J; junction bases left unmatched: 14. CDR3 residues: CASSRIPAGVDRNEQFF. In DNA, the CDR3 is TGTGCCAGTAGTAGGATCCCAGCGGGAGTGGATCGCAATGAGCAGTTCTTC.

The chain employs TRBV28 and TRBJ2-6; the D gene is possibly TRBD1 (6 bases). V lost 6 bases and J lost 10, with 10 bases in between. The germline gives CDR1 MDHEN, CDR2 SYDVKM. The CDR3 is 12 residues long. CDR3 sequence: CASSDRINVLTF. The CDR3 DNA sequence: TGTGCCAGCAGCGACAGGATAAACGTCCTGACTTTC. The entire variable domain, with the rest obtained from reference TRBV28 and TRBJ2-6, is as follows: DVKVTQSSRYLVKRTGEKVFLECVQDMDHENMFWYRQDPGLGLRLIYFSYDVKMKEKGDIPEGYSVSREKKERFSLILESASTNQTSMYLCASSDRINVLTFGAGSRLTVL.

This clone was picked up a small number of times. The chain recombines TRBV18 with TRBJ2-7, with TRBD1 matching over 9 bases. The CDR3 spans 15 residues. With V trimmed by 6 bases and J by 2 bases, 8 bases remained unmatched. The germline V gene encodes CDR1 KGHSH and CDR2 LQKENI. For the CDR3, the DNA is TGTGCCAGCTCCATAGGACAGGGGCCCGCCTACGAGCAGTACTTC. Translated, it gives CASSIGQGPAYEQYF. Filled out from reference TRBV18 and TRBJ2-7, the complete variable domain reads NAGVMQNPRHLVRRRGQEARLRCSPMKGHSHVYWYRQLPEEGLKFMVYLQKENIIDESGMPKERFSAEFPKEGPSILRIQQVVRGDSAAYFCASSIGQGPAYEQYFGPGTRLTVT.